The 4 T cell receptor beta chains presented below share a single source sample, sequenced in a study of blood T cell repertoires in COVID-19 (dated by TCRdb to 2020 to 2022). To prepare the library, the immunoSEQ multiplex PCR assay was applied. Not all clones reach the TCRdb copy of this immuneACCESS table, which keeps in-frame sequences only. Checked studies attribute under half of the gap to unresolved V genes and leave the rest unexplained. The sample table shows 200,000 to 250,000 clones, and 70% to 90% are seen once. The ten largest clones take up roughly 5.8% of the sample. Material for sequencing was peripheral blood. These receptors originate from a man between 60 and 75 years old with acute or convalescent COVID-19.

The chain joins TRBV7-2 to TRBJ2-3, with D possibly being TRBD1 (6 bases). The V and J ends lost 2 bases and 3 bases respectively, with 21 bases between them. There are 18 residues in the CDR3. In germline, CDR1 is SGHTA, CDR2 FQGNSA. The CDR3 DNA follows: TGTGCCAGCAGCTTAATGGGTACCACAGGGTTAAGAACAGATACGCAGTATTTT. This translates into CASSLMGTTGLRTDTQYF.

This clone was observed a few times. The chain combines TRBV2 with TRBJ1-6; 7 nucleotides line up with TRBD1. Germline V gene sequence: CDR1 SNHLY, CDR2 FYNNEI. With 5 bases clipped from V and 7 bases from J, the junction kept 5 bases outside the gene matches. CDR3 length: 14 residues. The CDR3 nucleotides read TGTGCCAGCAGTCTGACAGGGCTGAATTCACCCCTCCACTTT. It yields the protein CASSLTGLNSPLHF.

The rearrangement uses TRBV28 and TRBJ2-7, with TRBD1 as a possible D gene (6 bases). This CDR3 is 16 amino acids long. Germline loops: CDR1 MDHEN, CDR2 SYDVKM. Between the trimmed V and J ends, which lost 5 bases and 2 bases, there was a span of 19 bases. This CDR3 reads CASSTTGTSTTYEQYF. The CDR3, as DNA: TGTGCCAGCAGTACAACCGGGACATCGACTACCTACGAGCAGTACTTC.

J is TRBJ1-5 and V is TRBV19; TRBD1 matches at 7 bases. CDR1 and CDR2 from the germline V gene are LNHDA and SQIVND (reference sequence). V dropped 3 bases and J dropped 0; count of bases not matched to a gene: 8. CDR3 size: 17 residues. CDR3 loop: CASSILFRDSSNQPQHF. The DNA of the CDR3 is TGTGCCAGTAGTATCCTTTTCCGGGACAGTAGCAATCAGCCCCAGCATTTT.